Given below is one TCR beta chain in context. Its antigen remains unknown. This CDR3 is 14 amino acids long. Trimming removed 0 bases from V and 1 base from J, with 6 bases in between. The germline CDR1 and CDR2 sequences are SEHNR and FQNEAQ (reference sequence). This sample was included in a study of cytomegalovirus exposure and HLA in healthy donors. Study-level findings and limits: Reportedly, cytomegalovirus status was diagnosed with high sensitivity and specificity. TCR beta V segments were, for the most part, productive about 87% or about 30% of the time in an earlier analysis. On later analysis, the bulk of CMV-associated TCR beta chains appeared to be HLA-restricted.

The PCR employed 60 Vbeta primers together with 13 Jbeta primers. Only in-frame clones appear in the TCRdb table, and some are missing; sequencing was by immunoSEQ multiplex PCR. The sample lists around 130,000 clones, roughly 80% occurring once. The origin of this receptor is a woman aged 40 to 55 in good health and CMV-seropositive. The chain employs TRBV7-9 and TRBJ2-5; D is ambiguous. The sample taken for sequencing was PBMCs. Here the CDR3 DNA reads TGTGCCAGCAGCTTAGCGAACAGCCAAGAGACCCAGTACTTC. This gives the protein CASSLANSQETQYF.